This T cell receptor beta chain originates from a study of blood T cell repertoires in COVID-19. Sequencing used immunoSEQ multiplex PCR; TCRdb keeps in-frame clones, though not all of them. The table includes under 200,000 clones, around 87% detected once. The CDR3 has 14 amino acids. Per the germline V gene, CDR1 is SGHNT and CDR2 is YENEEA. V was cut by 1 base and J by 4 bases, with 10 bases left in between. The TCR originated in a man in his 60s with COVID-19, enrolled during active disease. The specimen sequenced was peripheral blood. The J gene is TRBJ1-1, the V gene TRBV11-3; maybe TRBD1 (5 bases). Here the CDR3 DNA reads TGTGCCAGCAGCTTAGCGGGGAGGGGCACTGAAGCTTTCTTT. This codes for CASSLAGRGTEAFF.